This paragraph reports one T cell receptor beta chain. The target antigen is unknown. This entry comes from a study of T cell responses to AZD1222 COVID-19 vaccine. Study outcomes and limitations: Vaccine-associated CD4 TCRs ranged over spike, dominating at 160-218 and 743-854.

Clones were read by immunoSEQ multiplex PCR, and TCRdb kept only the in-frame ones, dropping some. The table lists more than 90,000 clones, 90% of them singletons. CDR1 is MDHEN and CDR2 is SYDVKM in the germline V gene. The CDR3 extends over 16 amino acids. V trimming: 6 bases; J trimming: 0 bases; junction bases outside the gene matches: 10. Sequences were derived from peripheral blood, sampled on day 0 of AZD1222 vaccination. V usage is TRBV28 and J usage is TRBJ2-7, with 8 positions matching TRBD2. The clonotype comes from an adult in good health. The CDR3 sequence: CASRANSGASSYEQYF. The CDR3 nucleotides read TGTGCCAGCAGGGCCAATAGCGGGGCTAGCTCCTACGAGCAGTACTTC.